The clone carrying this TCR beta chain has ten or more counts. The sample is drawn from a study of early T cells in non-severe SARS-CoV-2 infection. Individual cDNA molecules were tagged with unique molecular identifiers. TCRdb reprocessed the 5' RACE reads with MiXCR, giving one entry per CDR3 protein. Of more than 65,000 distinct CDR3 sequences in the sample, around 14% were seen once. The receptor comes from an adult who was a healthcare worker with PCR-confirmed SARS-CoV-2 infection or an uninfected control (not recorded which). Sequencing input: whole blood.

The CDR3 here is CASSIAGGPGPHF. CDR3 in DNA: TGTGCCAGTAGTATAGCTGGGGGTCCCGGCCCGCATTTT. This chain links TRBV19 with TRBJ1-5, with D perhaps matching TRBD1 (5 bases). Per germline, CDR1 LNHDA and CDR2 SQIVND (reference sequence). This CDR3 is 13 amino acids long. The V and J ends lost 1 base and 15 bases respectively, with 16 bases between them.